This T cell receptor (beta chain) was retrieved from a study of neurological immune-mediated disorders. Study-wide points: None of the CDR3 amino acid sequences in expanded clones turned up in more than one subject, which points to private repertoires in all groups.

Preparation of the unsorted libraries drew on 2 million PBMCs stored at -80 C. This clonotype was seen many times. Its antigen remains unidentified. From the 5' RACE reads, TCRdb called clonotypes with MiXCR, one entry per CDR3 protein. The table has roughly 100,000 distinct CDR3 sequences, roughly 3.5% seen once. V lost 2 bases to trimming and J lost 6 bases, with 9 bases between them. This CDR3 has 14 residues. The germline V gene encodes CDR1 KGHDR and CDR2 SFDVKD. The receptor's source is a woman aged 45-60 years with multiple sclerosis. The sequencing sample was made of PBMCs. This chain links TRBV24-1 with TRBJ2-2, with D uncertain. CDR3 DNA sequence: TGTGCCACCAGTGATTGGAAGGACGCCGGGGAGCTGTTTTTT. This codes for CATSDWKDAGELFF.